What follows is one TCR beta chain and its context. This record belongs to a study of blood T cell repertoires in COVID-19. Germline loops: CDR1 LNHDA, CDR2 SQIVND (reference sequence). V shed 5 bases and J shed 9 bases, with 17 bases lying between them. This CDR3 is 14 amino acids long. Generated by immunoSEQ multiplex PCR, the TCRdb table keeps only in-frame clones and is missing some. The sample holds roughly 200,000 clones; 70% to 90% are singletons and the top ten take 3% to 3.5%. This TCR was recovered from a woman aged 45-65 years in a cohort exposed to, infected with or recovered from COVID-19 (not recorded which). The rearrangement links TRBV19 to TRBJ2-1; possibly TRBD2 for D (7 bases). The sequenced material came from PBMCs or T cells enriched from blood (not recorded which). The CDR3 spells CASSVPGGPGEQFF. The CDR3, as DNA: TGTGCCAGTAGTGTTCCCGGGGGGCCGGGTGAGCAGTTCTTC. Looking up the rest from reference TRBV19 and TRBJ2-1 gives the full variable domain: DGGITQSPKYLFRKEGQNVTLSCEQNLNHDAMYWYRQDPGQGLRLIYYSQIVNDFQKGDIAEGYSVSREKKESFPLTVTSAQKNPTAFYLCASSVPGGPGEQFFGPGTRLTVL.